Listed here are 29 T cell receptor beta chains from one sample, sequenced in a study of blood T cell repertoires in COVID-19. Assay used: immunoSEQ multiplex PCR; TCRdb lists only in-frame clones, some missing. The sample lists under 500,000 clones; 80% to 90% were seen once. What was sequenced was peripheral blood. Every receptor here comes from a woman under 40 with acute or convalescent COVID-19.

V usage is TRBV28 and J usage is TRBJ1-1; a weak D match, TRBD1 (5 bases). The CDR3 extends over 12 amino acids. CDR1 MDHEN and CDR2 SYDVKM come from the germline V gene. V was cut by 6 bases and J by 8 bases, with 13 bases left in between. CDR3 DNA sequence: TGTGCCAGCAGACCCGGGACTCGCGAAGCTTTCTTT. It specifies CASRPGTREAFF.

The rearrangement joins TRBV7-9 to TRBJ2-7; a weak D match, TRBD1 (6 bases). CDR3 size: 15 residues. The germline V gene encodes CDR1 SEHNR and CDR2 FQNEAQ (reference sequence). Deletions cut 0 bases from V and 1 base from J, with 10 bases between. The DNA of the CDR3 is TGTGCCAGCAGCTTAGCGGCCAGGGGTTCCTACGAGCAGTACTTC. Its translation is CASSLAARGSYEQYF.

This chain uses TRBV29-1 with TRBJ2-1; TRBD1 agrees at 8 bases. V gave up 3 bases and J gave up 8 bases; unmatched junction bases: 12. CDR3 size: 15 residues. Germline CDR1 and CDR2: SQVTM and ANQGSEA. The CDR3 DNA reads TGCAGCGTTGACCGGGTCGGCAGGGGGCACGATGAGCAGTTCTTC. Amino acids: CSVDRVGRGHDEQFF.

This chain connects TRBV4-1 to TRBJ1-2; no firm D call. Germline V gene sequence: CDR1 MGHRA, CDR2 YSYEKL. Trimming took off 1 base at V and 8 bases at J, with 23 bases between the two ends. This CDR3 has 17 residues. CDR3 sequence (DNA): TGCGCCAGCAGCCAAGTCTGGACTGTTGCTTTGGGTGGCGGCTACACCTTC. This gives the protein CASSQVWTVALGGGYTF.

V and J are TRBV5-1 and TRBJ2-3, with TRBD2 identical over 14 bases. The J segment lost 0 bases and the V segment lost 0 bases, leaving 9 bases of the junction unmatched. CDR1 is SGHRS, CDR2 YFSETQ, per germline. CDR3 size: 20 residues. CDR3: CASSLDSGLAGEGSTDTQYF. CDR3 nucleotide sequence: TGCGCCAGCAGCTTGGATTCGGGACTAGCGGGGGAGGGTAGCACAGATACGCAGTATTTT.

About this clone itself: A junction end diverges from the germline sequence, so it may reflect a read error. V is TRBV18 and J is TRBJ2-1, with D possibly TRBD2 on 5 matching bases. This CDR3 comprises 14 residues. CDR1 is KGHSH, CDR2 LQKENI, per germline. The CDR3 sequence: CASSPPEDSKLLVF. CDR3 DNA: TGTGCCAGCTCACCACCGGAGGACTCTAAACTTTTGGTCTTC.

The chain is built from TRBV3-1 (or the pseudogene TRBV3-2) and TRBJ1-3; TRBD1 matches at 7 bases. The CDR3 sequence is 16 residues long. Germline assignment: CDR1 LGHDT and CDR2 YNNKEL (reference sequence). V lost 0 bases, J lost 3 bases, and 5 bases stayed unmatched. The CDR3 region has the DNA TGTGCCAGCAGCCAAGATCGGGGGACAGTTGGAAACACCATATATTTT. It specifies CASSQDRGTVGNTIYF.

The chain recombines TRBV9 with TRBJ1-2, with D possibly TRBD1 on 6 matching bases. V was shortened by 4 bases and J by 2 bases, with 18 bases between the two germline ends. Germline lookup yields CDR1 SGDLS and CDR2 YYNGEE. This CDR3 has 16 amino acids. Written as DNA, the CDR3 is TGTGCCAGCAGCTCTCAGATTGGACAGACCAACTATGGCTACACCTTC. Its protein product is CASSSQIGQTNYGYTF. The entire variable domain, with the rest obtained from reference TRBV9 and TRBJ1-2, is as follows: DSGVTQTPKHLITATGQRVTLRCSPRSGDLSVYWYQQSLDQGLQFLIQYYNGEERAKGNILERFSAQQFPDLHSELNLSSLELGDSALYFCASSSQIGQTNYGYTFGSGTRLTVV.

In this sample, this clone turned up once. This chain uses TRBV21-1 with TRBJ2-2; TRBD2 is the table's D call, not checked against the DNA. TRBV21-1 is a pseudogene locus. This CDR3 spans 17 amino acids. The CDR3 protein is CASTDGSSGGRTGELFF. DNA of the CDR3: TGTGCCAGCACGGACGGGTCAAGCGGGGGGCGCACCGGGGAGCTGTTTTTT.

The J gene is TRBJ2-2, the V gene TRBV2; TRBD2 aligns across 10 bases. V lost 4 bases and J lost 7; bases outside the gene matches: 9. The CDR3 is 16 residues long. The germline gives CDR1 SNHLY, CDR2 FYNNEI. In DNA form, the CDR3 reads TGTGCCAGCAGTGGAGCGGGGGGGCGCGCGGTCGGGGAGCTGTTTTTT. Protein: CASSGAGGRAVGELFF.

This chain uses TRBV10-3 with TRBJ1-2, with TRBD1 identical over 9 bases. This CDR3 comprises 14 residues. J lost 8 bases, V lost 6 bases, and 10 bases had no gene match. CDR1 ENHRY and CDR2 SYGVKD come from the germline V gene. This CDR3 is CAIRDETGGGGYTF. The CDR3 DNA is TGTGCCATCAGAGACGAGACAGGGGGAGGAGGCTACACCTTC.

In this sample, this clone turned up once. The chain carries TRBV6-6 and TRBJ2-2, with 9 nucleotides matching TRBD1. Germline V lookup: CDR1 MNHNY, CDR2 SVGAGI (reference sequence). This CDR3 region has 14 residues. With 7 bases clipped from V and 6 bases from J, the junction kept 6 bases outside the gene matches. The CDR3 sequence is CASTGQGGSGELFF. The CDR3 bases are TGTGCCAGCACGGGACAGGGTGGGTCCGGGGAGCTGTTTTTT.

The V and J genes are TRBV5-1 and TRBJ2-1; possibly TRBD2 for D (6 bases). The V gene lost 3 bases and the J gene lost 9 bases, with 16 bases spanning the gap. The CDR3 contains 14 residues. CDR1 is SGHRS, CDR2 YFSETQ, per germline. CDR3 region: CASSSTTSSGEQFF. CDR3 nucleotides: TGCGCCAGCAGCTCGACAACTAGCAGTGGTGAGCAGTTCTTC.

This rearrangement joins TRBV27 to TRBJ2-2; D is possibly TRBD1 (6 bases). The CDR3 is made up of 16 amino acids. Germline lookup yields CDR1 MNHEY and CDR2 SMNVEV (reference sequence). With 6 bases removed from V and 1 base from J, the gap between germline ends came to 15 bases. The CDR3 coding sequence is TGTGCCAGCAGCCGACCCGGGACAAAGAACACCGGGGAGCTGTTTTTT. Amino acid sequence: CASSRPGTKNTGELFF.

This clone was seen only a few times. The V and J genes are TRBV30 and TRBJ1-5, with D unclear. The CDR3 loop spans 15 amino acids. From germline, CDR1 is GTSNPN and CDR2 SVGIG (reference sequence). Trimming stripped 0 bases from V and 2 bases from J, with 11 bases between. The CDR3 loop reads CAWSVYGRGNQPQHF. The CDR3 DNA is TGTGCCTGGAGTGTATATGGGCGGGGCAATCAGCCCCAGCATTTT.

The table lists this clone with a few counts. The V and J genes are TRBV19 and TRBJ1-5; TRBD1 matches at 10 bases. The CDR3 consists of 16 residues. In germline, CDR1 is LNHDA, CDR2 SQIVND (reference sequence). The J segment lost 7 bases and the V segment lost 6 bases, leaving 12 bases of the junction unmatched. The CDR3 protein is CASRATTGGQGQPQHF. The CDR3 DNA sequence: TGTGCCAGTAGAGCCACGACAGGGGGCCAGGGCCAGCCCCAGCATTTT.

The V and J genes are TRBV9 and TRBJ2-3, with 12 bases identical to TRBD2. J gave up 1 base and V 3 bases, and 9 bases lay outside the gene matches. Germline V CDR1 and CDR2: SGDLS, YYNGEE. The CDR3 is made up of 18 amino acids. This CDR3 is CASSARTSGVGGTDTQYF. The CDR3 nucleotides are TGTGCCAGCAGCGCAAGGACTAGCGGGGTAGGTGGCACAGATACGCAGTATTTT.

The chain combines TRBV5-6 with TRBJ2-5; a weak D match, TRBD2 (7 bases). CDR1 is SGHDT, CDR2 YYEEEE, per germline. The CDR3 loop spans 13 amino acids. Trimming shortened V by 4 bases and J by 3 bases, and 10 bases separated the two germline ends. CDR3 in amino acids: CASSGGAKETQYF. As DNA, the CDR3 is TGTGCCAGCAGCGGGGGGGCTAAAGAGACCCAGTACTTC.

The chain has TRBV3-1 (or the pseudogene TRBV3-2) and TRBJ2-3; TRBD2 matches 9 bases. After removal of 5 bases from V and 1 base from J, the junction contained 4 bases not matched to a gene. There are 15 residues in the CDR3. In germline, CDR1 is LGHDT, CDR2 YNNKEL (reference sequence). The DNA of the CDR3 is TGTGCCAGCAGCTTCGGCGGGGGGGGCACAGATACGCAGTATTTT. Amino acid sequence: CASSFGGGGTDTQYF.

The V gene is TRBV2, the J gene TRBJ2-3; D is unclear. Looked up from germline, CDR1 is SNHLY and CDR2 is FYNNEI. This CDR3 has 15 amino acids. With 1 base removed from V and 0 bases from J, the gap between germline ends came to 8 bases. The chain's CDR3 is CASSEVRASTDTQYF. CDR3 nucleotide sequence: TGTGCCAGCAGTGAAGTCAGAGCGAGCACAGATACGCAGTATTTT.

The rearrangement links TRBV5-6 to TRBJ2-7; D call uncertain. The CDR3 has 16 residues. CDR1 and CDR2 from the germline V gene are SGHDT and YYEEEE. V lost 1 base to trimming and J lost 1 base, with 15 bases between them. CDR3: CASSLRLTTPSYEQYF. The CDR3 nucleotides are TGTGCCAGCAGCTTGAGGTTGACGACTCCTTCCTACGAGCAGTACTTC.

This chain uses TRBV18 with TRBJ2-1; D may be TRBD2 (6 bases). The CDR3 covers 17 residues. Germline CDR1 reads KGHSH; CDR2 reads LQKENI. Trimming removed 0 bases at V and 5 bases at J, with 17 bases between. CDR3 sequence: CASSPPARGGVNNEQFF. The DNA of the CDR3 is TGTGCCAGCTCACCACCGGCAAGGGGAGGTGTCAACAATGAGCAGTTCTTC.

V usage is TRBV4-1 and J usage is TRBJ1-2; D is possibly TRBD1 (6 bases). Trimming removed 1 base from V and 2 bases from J, with 26 bases in between. CDR3 length: 20 amino acids. The germline V gene encodes CDR1 MGHRA and CDR2 YSYEKL. The CDR3 sequence is CASSQGRTRDKPIPNYGYTF. The CDR3 DNA reads TGCGCCAGCAGCCAAGGTCGAACCCGGGACAAACCAATTCCGAACTATGGCTACACCTTC.

In regard to this clone: Other DNA variants within this sample encode the same CDR3. The chain carries TRBV9 and TRBJ2-3; the match to TRBD2 covers 8 bases. Germline V CDR1 and CDR2: SGDLS, YYNGEE. The CDR3 has 14 amino acids. The V segment lost 0 bases and the J segment 4 bases; nucleotides outside the gene matches: 1. Here the CDR3 reads CASSVAGGADTQYF. As DNA, the CDR3 is TGTGCCAGCAGCGTAGCCGGGGGGGCAGATACGCAGTATTTT.

The table lists this clone with many counts. CDR3 sequence reads: CATSPPSTDTQYF. CDR3 DNA: TGTGCCACCAGTCCCCCGAGCACAGATACGCAGTATTTT. V gene TRBV24-1 combines with J gene TRBJ2-3; D not resolved. The germline V gene has CDR1 KGHDR and CDR2 SFDVKD. Trimming shortened V by 6 bases and J by 0 bases, and 6 bases separated the two germline ends. This CDR3 comprises 13 residues.

V gene TRBV12-3 or TRBV12-4 combines with J gene TRBJ2-5; tentative D call: TRBD1 (6 bases). Trimming removed 6 bases from V and 5 bases from J, with 13 bases in between. The CDR3 is 13 amino acids. The CDR3 bases are TGTGCCAGCAGCCAAGGAACAGGGGAGACCCAGTACTTC. It codes for CASSQGTGETQYF.

A remark on this clone: A clone one base away is much larger, so this may be a read error. This sample includes further DNA sequences coding for the same CDR3. CDR3 residues: CASSYGGNTEAFF. CDR3 coding DNA: TGTGCCAGCAGTTACGGCGGGAACACTGAAGCTTTCTTT. The V call is TRBV6-5, the J call TRBJ1-1; D is unclear. Germline V gives CDR1 MNHEY, CDR2 SVGAGI. Trimming removed 2 bases at V and 1 base at J, with 5 bases between. The CDR3 covers 13 residues.

This clone was seen a single time. The rearrangement uses TRBV6-5 and TRBJ1-5; 7 nucleotides align to TRBD1. Germline V CDR1 and CDR2: MNHEY, SVGAGI. V lost 8 bases, J lost 0 bases, and 4 bases stayed unmatched. This CDR3 is built from 14 residues. The CDR3 loop is CASADRSSNQPQHF. The CDR3 region has the DNA TGTGCCAGCGCGGACAGGTCTAGCAATCAGCCCCAGCATTTT.

The CDR3, as DNA: TGTGCCTGGAGTGGGGGGGTCTATAATTCACCCCTCCACTTT. Amino acids: CAWSGGVYNSPLHF. The chain has TRBV30 and TRBJ1-6; maybe TRBD1 (5 bases). This CDR3 has 14 residues. The germline V and J ends were trimmed by 1 base and 3 bases, with 7 bases remaining between them. CDR1 is GTSNPN and CDR2 is SVGIG in the germline V gene (reference sequence).